The rows below give T cell receptor beta chains drawn from one sample of a study of OX40 agonist ivuxolimab in advanced cancers. Repertoires were generated with immunoSEQ multiplex PCR, while TCRdb's copy carries only in-frame clones and drops some. The sample has 25,000 to 30,000 clones, less than 95% seen once. The source was CD4+ or CD8+ T cells sorted from blood, collected in a trial of the OX40 agonist ivuxolimab. Receptors were obtained from an adult with an advanced solid tumor such as melanoma, head and neck, liver or kidney cancer. CDR3s include the opening cysteine and the closing phenylalanine or tryptophan. D genes are given only for firm matches. The size entry is marked missing in some rows and otherwise reads once, few, many or a size class.

CASSIDLGGFNTDTQYF TGTGCCAGTAGTATAGATTTAGGGGGCTTTAACACAGATACGCAGTATTTT TRBD1 TRBJ2-3 TRBV19 -
CASLKDFIADRNEQFF TGTGCCAGCCTTAAAGACTTCATTGCGGATCGCAATGAGCAGTTCTTC - TRBJ2-1 TRBV7-9 -
CASSPEALLGQNPYEQYF TGTGCCAGCTCACCAGAAGCGTTGTTGGGACAGAACCCCTACGAGCAGTACTTC TRBD1 TRBJ2-7 TRBV18 -
CASSLRLAGSTDTQYF TGTGCCAGCAGCCTAAGACTAGCGGGAAGCACAGATACGCAGTATTTT TRBD2 TRBJ2-3 TRBV11-3 -
CAWGSEFADTQYF TGTGCCTGGGGTAGCGAGTTTGCAGATACGCAGTATTTT - TRBJ2-3 TRBV30 -
CASSWTSGGSTDTQYF TGTGCCAGTAGTTGGACTAGCGGGGGGAGCACAGATACGCAGTATTTT TRBD2 TRBJ2-3 TRBV19 once
CASSLSGGMGAYEQYF TGTGCCAGCAGCTTAAGTGGGGGCATGGGGGCCTACGAGCAGTACTTC - TRBJ2-7 TRBV7-2 -
CASSPQGTGEAFF TGTGCCAGCTCACCCCAGGGTACAGGTGAAGCTTTCTTT - TRBJ1-1 TRBV18 -
CASGDRENYGYTF TGTGCCAGCGGGGACAGGGAAAACTATGGCTACACCTTC TRBD1 TRBJ1-2 TRBV27 -
CATSRGGRWSYNEQFF TGTGCCACCAGCAGAGGGGGGAGGTGGTCCTACAATGAGCAGTTCTTC - TRBJ2-1 TRBV15 once
CASSLGSGGNEQFF TGTGCCAGCAGTCTAGGGTCCGGGGGCAATGAGCAGTTCTTC - TRBJ2-1 TRBV25-1 -
CASSERVRTGGYEQYF TGTGCCAGCAGTGAAAGGGTAAGGACAGGGGGCTACGAGCAGTACTTC TRBD1 TRBJ2-7 TRBV6-1 -
CASSSGTGTLWEETQYF TGCGCCAGCAGCTCCGGGACAGGGACCTTGTGGGAAGAGACCCAGTACTTC TRBD1 TRBJ2-5 TRBV5-1 -
CASSIMGASGYTF TGTGCCAGTAGTATTATGGGGGCAAGTGGCTACACCTTC - TRBJ1-2 TRBV19 few
CASSPGTGYNEQFF TGTGCCAGCAGCCCCGGGACAGGCTACAATGAGCAGTTCTTC TRBD1 TRBJ2-1 TRBV2 -
CASSAGTSGSSTDTQYF TGTGCCAGCAGTGCCGGGACTAGCGGGTCTAGCACAGATACGCAGTATTTT TRBD2 TRBJ2-3 TRBV2 -
CASSLFWGSYNEQFF TGTGCCAGCAGCTTATTCTGGGGGTCCTACAATGAGCAGTTCTTC - TRBJ2-1 TRBV11-2 -
CAIREVNTEAFF TGTGCCATTAGGGAGGTGAACACTGAAGCTTTCTTT - TRBJ1-1 TRBV10-3 -
CASKEGSQSSYNEQFF TGTGCCAGCAAGGAAGGCTCTCAGAGCTCCTACAATGAGCAGTTCTTC - TRBJ2-1 TRBV11-2 -
CASSSDLAGVDEQYF TGTGCCAGCAGCTCGGACCTAGCGGGAGTCGACGAGCAGTACTTC TRBD2 TRBJ2-7 TRBV5-4 -
CASSQLAGGPEAKNIQYF TGTGCCAGCAGCCAGCTAGCGGGAGGGCCAGAAGCCAAAAACATTCAGTACTTC TRBD2 TRBJ2-4 TRBV7-8 -
CASSRVTGSNQPQHF TGCGCCAGCAGTAGGGTCACAGGTAGCAATCAGCCCCAGCATTTT - TRBJ1-5 TRBV4-1 -